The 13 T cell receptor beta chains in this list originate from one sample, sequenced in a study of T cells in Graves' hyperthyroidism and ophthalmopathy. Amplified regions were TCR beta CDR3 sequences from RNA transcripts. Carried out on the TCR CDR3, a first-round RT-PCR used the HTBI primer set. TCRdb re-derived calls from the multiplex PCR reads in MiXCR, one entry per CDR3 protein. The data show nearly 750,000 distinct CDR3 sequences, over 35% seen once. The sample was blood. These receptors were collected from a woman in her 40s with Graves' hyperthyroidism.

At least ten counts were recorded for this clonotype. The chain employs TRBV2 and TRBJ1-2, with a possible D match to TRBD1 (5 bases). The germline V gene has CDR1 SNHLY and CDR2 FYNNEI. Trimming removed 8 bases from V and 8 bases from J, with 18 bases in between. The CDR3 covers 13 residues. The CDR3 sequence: CASLSTAIGGYTF. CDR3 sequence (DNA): TGTGCCAGCTTATCGACAGCTATCGGCGGCTACACCTTC.

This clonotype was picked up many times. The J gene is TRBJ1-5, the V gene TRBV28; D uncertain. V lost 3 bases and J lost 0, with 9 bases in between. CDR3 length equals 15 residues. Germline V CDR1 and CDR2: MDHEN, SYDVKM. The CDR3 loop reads CASSFGLNSNQPQHF. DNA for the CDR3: TGTGCCAGCAGTTTCGGACTAAATAGCAATCAGCCCCAGCATTTT.

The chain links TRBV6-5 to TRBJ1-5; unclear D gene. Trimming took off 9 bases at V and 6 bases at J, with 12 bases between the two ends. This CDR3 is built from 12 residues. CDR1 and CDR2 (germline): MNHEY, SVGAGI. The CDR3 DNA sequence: TGTGCCAGTCAGGATCCGTCTCAGCCCCAGCATTTT. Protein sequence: CASQDPSQPQHF.

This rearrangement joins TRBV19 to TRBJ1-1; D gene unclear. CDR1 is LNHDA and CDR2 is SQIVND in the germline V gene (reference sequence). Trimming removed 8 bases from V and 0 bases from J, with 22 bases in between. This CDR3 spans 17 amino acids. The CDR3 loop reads CASAFAKSSFMNTEAFF. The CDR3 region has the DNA TGTGCCAGTGCGTTTGCGAAATCTAGCTTCATGAACACTGAAGCTTTCTTT.

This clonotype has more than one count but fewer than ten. The CDR3 spells CASSDRREQPQHF. Written as DNA, the CDR3 is TGTGCCAGCAGCGACAGGAGGGAGCAGCCCCAGCATTTT. The V and J genes are TRBV12-3 or TRBV12-4 and TRBJ1-5, with D possibly TRBD1 on 6 matching bases. This CDR3 has 13 amino acids. Trimming removed 6 bases from V and 7 bases from J, with 13 bases in between.

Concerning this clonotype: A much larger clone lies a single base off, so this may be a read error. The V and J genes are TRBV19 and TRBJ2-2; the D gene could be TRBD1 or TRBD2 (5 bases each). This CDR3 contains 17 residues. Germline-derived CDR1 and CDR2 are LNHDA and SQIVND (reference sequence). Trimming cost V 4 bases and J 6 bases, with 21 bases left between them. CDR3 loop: CASSNARGGDEAGELFF. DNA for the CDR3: TGTGCCAGTAGTAATGCTCGTGGGGGTGACGAAGCCGGGGAGCTGTTTTTT.

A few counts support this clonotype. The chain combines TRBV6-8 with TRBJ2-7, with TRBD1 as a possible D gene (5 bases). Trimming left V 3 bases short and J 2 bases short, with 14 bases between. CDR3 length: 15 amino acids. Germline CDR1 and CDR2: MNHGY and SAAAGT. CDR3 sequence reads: CASSYQDTAAYEQYF. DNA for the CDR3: TGTGCCAGCAGTTATCAGGACACTGCCGCCTACGAGCAGTACTTC.

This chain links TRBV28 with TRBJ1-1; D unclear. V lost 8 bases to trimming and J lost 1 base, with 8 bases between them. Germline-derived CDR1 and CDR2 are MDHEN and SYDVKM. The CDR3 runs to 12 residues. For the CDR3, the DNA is TGTGCCAGCGTCGGGCAGAACACTGAAGCTTTCTTT. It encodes CASVGQNTEAFF.

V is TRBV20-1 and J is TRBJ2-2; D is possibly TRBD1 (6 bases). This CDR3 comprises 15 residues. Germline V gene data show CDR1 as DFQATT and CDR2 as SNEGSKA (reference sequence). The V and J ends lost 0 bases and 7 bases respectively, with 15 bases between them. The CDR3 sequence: CSARDRGQTLGELFF. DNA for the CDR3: TGCAGTGCTAGAGATAGAGGACAGACCCTCGGGGAGCTGTTTTTT.

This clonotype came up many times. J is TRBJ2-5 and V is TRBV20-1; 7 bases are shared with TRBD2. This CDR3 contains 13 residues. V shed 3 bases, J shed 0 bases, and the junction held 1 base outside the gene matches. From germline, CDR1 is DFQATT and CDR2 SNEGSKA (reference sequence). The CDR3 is CSARREYQETQYF. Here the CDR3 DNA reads TGCAGTGCTAGGCGGGAGTACCAAGAGACCCAGTACTTC.

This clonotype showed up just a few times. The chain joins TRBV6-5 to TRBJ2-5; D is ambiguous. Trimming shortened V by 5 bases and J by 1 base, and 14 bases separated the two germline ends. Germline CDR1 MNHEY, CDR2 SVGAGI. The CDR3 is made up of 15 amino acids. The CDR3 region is CASSTMSQIQETQYF. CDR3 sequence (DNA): TGTGCCAGCAGTACCATGAGCCAGATCCAAGAGACCCAGTACTTC.

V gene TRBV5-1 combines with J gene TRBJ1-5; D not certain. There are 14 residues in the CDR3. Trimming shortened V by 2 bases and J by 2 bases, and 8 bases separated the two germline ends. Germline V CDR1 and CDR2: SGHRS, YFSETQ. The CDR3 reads CASSFYGRNQPQHF. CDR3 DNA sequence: TGCGCCAGCAGCTTCTACGGACGCAATCAGCCCCAGCATTTT.

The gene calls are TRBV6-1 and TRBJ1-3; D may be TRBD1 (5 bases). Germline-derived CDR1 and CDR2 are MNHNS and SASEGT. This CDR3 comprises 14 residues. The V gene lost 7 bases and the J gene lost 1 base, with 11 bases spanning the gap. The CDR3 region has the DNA TGTGCCAGCATTACAGGTCTTTCTGGAAACACCATATATTTT. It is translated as CASITGLSGNTIYF.